Following are 15 T cell receptor beta chains from one sample sequenced in a study of T cell responses to AZD1222 COVID-19 vaccine. Sequenced by immunoSEQ multiplex PCR; TCRdb stores in-frame clones only, minus some. The data show approximately 75,000 clones, 87% seen once. The sequenced sample was peripheral blood, obtained 28 days after the second AZD1222 dose. These receptors were obtained from an adult who received the AZD1222 COVID-19 vaccine.

This chain uses TRBV28 with TRBJ2-5; no clear D gene. The CDR3 consists of 14 residues. V lost 6 bases, J lost 4 bases, and 15 bases lay in between. Germline CDR1 is MDHEN and CDR2 is SYDVKM. Written as DNA, the CDR3 is TGTGCCAGCAGCTTTGGTGTAATGGGAGAGACCCAGTACTTC. Amino acid sequence: CASSFGVMGETQYF.

The chain joins TRBV7-2 to TRBJ1-5; D is unclear. The CDR3 totals 13 residues. V was shortened by 5 bases and J by 6 bases, with 11 bases between the two germline ends. Germline CDR1 reads SGHTA; CDR2 reads FQGNSA. CDR3 DNA sequence: TGTGCCAGCAGCATCACCACTAGTCAGCCCCAGCATTTT. As protein: CASSITTSQPQHF.

The V call is TRBV9, the J call TRBJ1-1; D might be TRBD1 (5 bases). The CDR3 is made up of 14 amino acids. Germline values: CDR1 SGDLS, CDR2 YYNGEE. V was cut by 0 bases and J by 4 bases, with 10 bases left in between. CDR3 nucleotides: TGTGCCAGCAGCGTAGAGGAGGGGTCCACTGAAGCTTTCTTT. Translation: CASSVEEGSTEAFF.

The chain combines TRBV12-3 or TRBV12-4 with TRBJ1-1; D gene uncertain. This CDR3 has 12 residues. Trimming pared 3 bases from V and 6 bases from J, leaving 8 bases between. Here the CDR3 reads CASSFGDAEAFF. CDR3 DNA: TGTGCCAGCAGTTTCGGGGATGCTGAAGCTTTCTTT.

This chain connects TRBV6-2 or TRBV6-3 to TRBJ1-1, with D perhaps matching TRBD1 (5 bases). The CDR3 runs 13 residues. Trimming left V 5 bases short and J 3 bases short, with 10 bases between. The germline V gene encodes CDR1 MNHEY and CDR2 SVGEGT. CDR3 DNA sequence: TGTGCCAGCAGTAGGGACGGCTACACTGAAGCTTTCTTT. This translates into CASSRDGYTEAFF.

This chain links TRBV6-5 with TRBJ1-2; D ambiguous. V lost 8 bases, J lost 6 bases, and 19 bases lay in between. The CDR3 runs 14 residues. From germline, CDR1 is MNHEY and CDR2 SVGAGI. CDR3 loop: CASSWTGGGNGYTF. The CDR3 nucleotides are TGTGCCAGCTCCTGGACGGGAGGAGGTAATGGCTACACCTTC.

This clone has a single count. J is TRBJ1-2 and V is TRBV10-3; TRBD1 matches 7 bases. The V gene end was trimmed by 7 bases and the J gene end by 3 bases; junction bases not matched to a gene: 5. The germline V gene has CDR1 ENHRY and CDR2 SYGVKD. The CDR3 consists of 13 residues. The CDR3 loop reads CAITRDRYYGYTF. CDR3 nucleotides: TGTGCCATCACCCGGGACAGATACTATGGCTACACCTTC.

The table lists this clone with a count of one. V and J are TRBV6-4 and TRBJ2-2; 12 bases are shared with TRBD2. Germline lookup yields CDR1 MRHNA and CDR2 SNTAGT. The CDR3 covers 18 residues. V lost 0 bases to trimming and J lost 4 bases; unmatched junction nucleotides: 6. The CDR3 loop is CASSDSMLAGGTTGELFF. For the CDR3, the DNA is TGTGCCAGCAGTGACTCGATGCTAGCGGGGGGGACCACCGGGGAGCTGTTTTTT.

V gene TRBV27 combines with J gene TRBJ1-2; D remains ambiguous. This CDR3 has 15 residues. The germline V gene encodes CDR1 MNHEY and CDR2 SMNVEV (reference sequence). With 3 bases removed from V and 4 bases from J, the gap between germline ends came to 15 bases. For the CDR3, the DNA is TGTGCCAGCAGTTTTTCGGGAGACTTTGGCTATGGCTACACCTTC. Residues: CASSFSGDFGYGYTF.

The chain combines TRBV1 with TRBJ1-3. TRBV1 is flagged as a pseudogene. The CDR3 extends over 11 amino acids. This CDR3 reads CTSSQANTIYF. The CDR3, as DNA: TGCACCAGCAGCCAAGCAAACACCATATATTTT.

This chain links TRBV5-1 with TRBJ2-3; the D is unclear. The CDR3 runs 15 residues. Trimming cost V 4 bases and J 0 bases, with 12 bases left between them. The germline V gene encodes CDR1 SGHRS and CDR2 YFSETQ. The DNA of the CDR3 is TGCGCCAGCAGCGCCTTCGGACGGAGCACAGATACGCAGTATTTT. The encoded protein is CASSAFGRSTDTQYF.

The gene calls are TRBV10-1 and TRBJ2-1; tentatively, D is TRBD1 (6 bases). Trimming left V 8 bases short and J 5 bases short, with 13 bases between. The length of the CDR3 is 13 residues. Germline CDR1 is WNHNN and CDR2 is SYGVQD (reference sequence). The CDR3 loop is CASQRQVNNEQFF. The CDR3, as DNA: TGCGCCAGCCAGAGACAGGTCAACAATGAGCAGTTCTTC.

This clone was counted between two and nine times. V gene TRBV7-8 combines with J gene TRBJ1-1; D remains unclear. The CDR3 totals 16 residues. The germline gives CDR1 SGHVS, CDR2 FQNEAQ. V was cut by 7 bases and J by 0 bases, with 18 bases left in between. The CDR3 loop is CASIPRQKQMNTEAFF. In nucleotides, the CDR3 is TGTGCCAGCATCCCCAGGCAGAAACAAATGAACACTGAAGCTTTCTTT.

With respect to this clone: Relative to the germline gene, one junction end is altered; a read error may explain this. The J gene is TRBJ2-7, the V gene TRBV5-6; the match to TRBD1 covers 7 bases. The CDR3 extends over 15 amino acids. Germline CDR1 SGHDT, CDR2 YYEEEE. The CDR3 spells CASSYSGTASNEQYF. In DNA form, the CDR3 reads TGTGCCAGCAGCTACTCCGGGACAGCCTCCAACGAGCAGTACTTC. The full variable domain, rest sourced from reference TRBV5-6 and TRBJ2-7, is DAGVTQSPTHLIKTRGQQVTLRCSPKSGHDTVSWYQQALGQGPQFIFQYYEEEERQRGNFPDRFSGHQFPNYSSELNVNALLLGDSALYLCASSYSGTASNEQYFGPGTRLTVT.

The chain uses TRBV15 and TRBJ1-5; D might be TRBD1 (5 bases). Germline V gene lookup returns CDR1 LNHNV and CDR2 YYDKDF (reference sequence). The CDR3 covers 22 residues. V lost 2 bases and J 7 bases, leaving 36 bases between the germline ends. The CDR3 bases are TGTGCCACCAGCAGACATCCTACGAGGGCTGTATGGAACCTCGCGACAGACCAGCCCCAGCATTTT. Its translation: CATSRHPTRAVWNLATDQPQHF.